Shown below are 19 T cell receptor beta chains from a single sample sequenced in a study of T cells in Graves' hyperthyroidism and ophthalmopathy. Amplification of TCR beta CDR3 regions was performed using RNA transcripts as template. An initial round of RT-PCR targeting the TCR CDR3 relied on the HTBI primer set. MiXCR, run by TCRdb on the multiplex PCR reads, gives a single entry per CDR3 protein. The sample has around 300,000 distinct CDR3 sequences, about 14% seen once. Input material: blood. These receptors all come from a woman aged 25-40 years with Graves' hyperthyroidism that later progressed to Graves' ophthalmopathy.

This clonotype was picked up many times. This chain joins TRBV29-1 and TRBJ2-2; D unresolved. Germline loops: CDR1 SQVTM, CDR2 ANQGSEA. The CDR3 is 15 amino acids. V was cut by 1 base and J by 2 bases, with 11 bases left in between. CDR3 coding DNA: TGCAGCGTTGAAGGGGCGAGGTCAAACACCGGGGAGCTGTTTTTT. This codes for CSVEGARSNTGELFF.

The V call is TRBV28, the J call TRBJ2-7; 7 bases map to TRBD1. This CDR3 is 15 amino acids long. The V segment lost 4 bases and the J segment 2 bases; nucleotides outside the gene matches: 8. Germline V gives CDR1 MDHEN, CDR2 SYDVKM. The CDR3 nucleotides are TGTGCCAGCAGTTCCTGGACAGGTTCGACCTACGAGCAGTACTTC. Its protein product is CASSSWTGSTYEQYF.

This clonotype was observed at least ten times. This chain's CDR3 is CASRNGLAGVNEQFF. The CDR3 bases are TGCGCCAGCAGAAATGGACTAGCGGGAGTCAATGAGCAGTTCTTC. The chain is built from TRBV5-1 and TRBJ2-1, with 13 bases identical to TRBD2. Germline-derived CDR1 and CDR2 are SGHRS and YFSETQ. The CDR3 totals 15 residues. After removal of 5 bases from V and 6 bases from J, the junction contained 5 bases not matched to a gene. Full variable domain (missing parts from reference TRBV5-1 and TRBJ2-1): KAGVTQTPRYLIKTRGQQVTLSCSPISGHRSVSWYQQTPGQGLQFLFEYFSETQRNKGNFPGRFSGRQFSNSRSEMNVSTLELGDSALYLCASRNGLAGVNEQFFGPGTRLTVL.

The table lists this clonotype with many counts. The chain couples TRBV15 to TRBJ2-1; D call uncertain. This CDR3 is built from 15 residues. V was cut by 0 bases and J by 5 bases, with 11 bases left in between. Looked up from germline, CDR1 is LNHNV and CDR2 is YYDKDF (reference sequence). The CDR3 DNA is TGTGCCACCAGCAGAGATGGGAAGGCACACAATGAGCAGTTCTTC. This gives the protein CATSRDGKAHNEQFF.

This clonotype was found a few times. The rearrangement links TRBV19 to TRBJ1-4; the D gene is possibly TRBD1 (5 bases). V lost 3 bases to trimming and J lost 0 bases, with 5 bases between them. Germline loops: CDR1 LNHDA, CDR2 SQIVND (reference sequence). The CDR3 contains 14 residues. The CDR3 nucleotides read TGTGCCAGTAGTATGACAGCAACTAATGAAAAACTGTTTTTT. It yields the protein CASSMTATNEKLFF.

V is TRBV6-1 and J is TRBJ1-1, with TRBD1 matching 9 bases. The CDR3 is 14 residues long. With V trimmed by 4 bases and J by 2 bases, 2 bases remained unmatched. CDR1 and CDR2 from the germline V gene are MNHNS and SASEGT. The CDR3 DNA follows: TGTGCCAGCAGTGGGGACAGGGTAAACACTGAAGCTTTCTTT. Its protein product is CASSGDRVNTEAFF.

CDR3 sequence: CSGAGGADEQYF. CDR3 nucleotides: TGCAGCGGCGCGGGGGGGGCCGACGAGCAGTACTTC. The chain recombines TRBV29-1 with TRBJ2-7; 9 positions match TRBD2. V was clipped by 7 bases and J by 5 bases; unmatched bases: 6. The CDR3 loop spans 12 amino acids. Germline V gives CDR1 SQVTM, CDR2 ANQGSEA.

This clonotype was seen a handful of times. The gene calls are TRBV6-1 and TRBJ1-4, with 8 bases matching TRBD1. Germline CDR1 is MNHNS and CDR2 is SASEGT. V lost 6 bases to trimming and J lost 7 bases; unmatched junction nucleotides: 4. This CDR3 is built from 13 residues. CDR3 DNA: TGTGCCAGCAGCGACAGGGGAGGTGAAAAACTGTTTTTT. This encodes CASSDRGGEKLFF.

The genes are TRBV28 and TRBJ2-3; perhaps TRBD2 as D (5 bases). Germline V gene lookup returns CDR1 MDHEN and CDR2 SYDVKM. Trimming stripped 6 bases from V and 5 bases from J, with 24 bases between. CDR3 length: 17 amino acids. This CDR3 is CASSPTGVVGEIDTQYF. The CDR3 DNA reads as TGTGCCAGCAGCCCCACCGGGGTAGTCGGGGAGATAGATACGCAGTATTTT.

The V and J genes are TRBV15 and TRBJ1-2; perhaps TRBD1 as D (5 bases). The CDR3 loop spans 14 amino acids. V gave up 4 bases and J gave up 1 base, with 10 bases separating them. Germline CDR1 LNHNV, CDR2 YYDKDF (reference sequence). CDR3 sequence (DNA): TGTGCCACCAGCAAAGGGGCGCTTAACTATGGCTACACCTTC. It codes for CATSKGALNYGYTF.

This clonotype was detected ten times or more. This sequence joins TRBV30 and TRBJ1-5; D may be TRBD1 (6 bases). The CDR3 is 15 amino acids. The V and J ends lost 0 bases and 5 bases respectively, with 14 bases between them. Germline assignment: CDR1 GTSNPN and CDR2 SVGIG (reference sequence). This CDR3 reads CAWSVMAGEDQPQHF. As DNA, the CDR3 is TGTGCCTGGAGTGTAATGGCAGGGGAAGATCAGCCCCAGCATTTT.

This clonotype appeared a single time. The chain combines TRBV11-2 with TRBJ2-7; 7 positions match TRBD2. TRBJ2-1 explains the end of the DNA better; the J call may be wrong. Germline V gives CDR1 SGHAT, CDR2 FQNNGV. CDR3 length equals 14 residues. In nucleotides, the CDR3 is TGTGCCAGCAGCACAGCGGGGCTTTCCTACGAGCAGTTCTTC. Its translation is CASSTAGLSYEQFF.

In this sample, this clonotype turned up a few times. V and J are TRBV6-2 or TRBV6-3 and TRBJ2-5; D ambiguous. The CDR3 extends over 13 amino acids. Per germline, CDR1 MNHEY and CDR2 SVGEGT. With 6 bases removed from V and 4 bases from J, the gap between germline ends came to 12 bases. This chain's CDR3 is CASSPDAVETQYF. For the CDR3, the DNA is TGTGCCAGCAGCCCGGACGCAGTAGAGACCCAGTACTTC.

This clonotype came up many times. V is TRBV2 and J is TRBJ2-1; D is uncertain. V was shortened by 4 bases and J by 9 bases, with 10 bases between the two germline ends. The CDR3 covers 12 residues. The V gene's germline CDR1 is SNHLY and CDR2 FYNNEI. CDR3 amino acids: CASSVEVGEQFF. CDR3 bases: TGTGCCAGCAGTGTGGAAGTGGGTGAGCAGTTCTTC.

Regarding this clonotype: A clone one base away is much larger, so this may be a read error. J is TRBJ1-5 and V is TRBV6-2 or TRBV6-3, with D perhaps matching TRBD1 (5 bases). Germline V gives CDR1 MNHEY, CDR2 SVGEGT. This CDR3 spans 14 amino acids. Trimming stripped 10 bases from V and 1 base from J, with 14 bases between. The CDR3 nucleotides read TGTGCCAACAACCTTGGACACAGCAATCAGCCCCAGCATTTT. This codes for CANNLGHSNQPQHF.

The rearrangement uses TRBV6-2 or TRBV6-3 and TRBJ2-2, with D possibly matching TRBD2 (6 bases). The V gene's germline CDR1 is MNHEY and CDR2 SVGEGT. The CDR3 is 13 amino acids. V gave up 6 bases and J gave up 5 bases, with 10 bases separating them. The CDR3 sequence: CASRGSGTGELFF. As DNA, the CDR3 is TGTGCCAGCAGGGGAAGCGGGACCGGGGAGCTGTTTTTT.

The gene calls are TRBV30 and TRBJ1-2; D gene uncertain. Trimming left V 0 bases short and J 0 bases short, with 11 bases between. The CDR3 extends over 15 amino acids. Germline V gene lookup returns CDR1 GTSNPN and CDR2 SVGIG (reference sequence). The chain's CDR3 is CAWSVFLGSNYGYTF. CDR3 nucleotide sequence: TGTGCCTGGAGTGTATTTCTAGGGTCTAACTATGGCTACACCTTC.

This clonotype was counted many times. The J gene is TRBJ1-1, the V gene TRBV28; TRBD1 agrees at 8 bases. CDR1 is MDHEN and CDR2 is SYDVKM in the germline V gene. Trimming cost V 5 bases and J 8 bases; bases outside gene matches: 10. The CDR3 runs 14 residues. The DNA for the CDR3 is TGTGCCAGCAGTCGCTATCCAGGGGGCCTGGAAGCTTTCTTT. Encoded protein: CASSRYPGGLEAFF.

This clonotype occurred many times. This chain uses TRBV29-1 with TRBJ2-2; TRBD1 aligns across 8 bases. The CDR3 consists of 13 residues. Germline loops: CDR1 SQVTM, CDR2 ANQGSEA. Losses at the gene ends were 8 bases for V and 5 bases for J; bases not matched to a gene: 7. As DNA, the CDR3 is TGCAGCTCACAGGGGGATGATACCGGGGAGCTGTTTTTT. Its translation: CSSQGDDTGELFF.